These 9 T cell receptor beta chains were all obtained from the same sample, sequenced in a study of blood T cell repertoires in COVID-19. Only in-frame clones appear in the TCRdb table, and some are missing; sequencing was by immunoSEQ multiplex PCR. The table lists roughly 310,000 clones, 88% of them singletons. Sequenced: peripheral blood. The receptors shown here come from a woman between 50 and 59 years old with active or convalescent COVID-19.

The chain uses TRBV6-2 or TRBV6-3 and TRBJ2-5, with D unclear. This CDR3 spans 16 amino acids. Germline V gene data show CDR1 as MNHEY and CDR2 as SVGEGT. Trimming removed 6 bases at V and 2 bases at J, with 19 bases between. The CDR3 DNA follows: TGTGCCAGCAGCTCATACCCCGACGGGTTTCAAGAGACCCAGTACTTC. Translated: CASSSYPDGFQETQYF.

V is TRBV18 and J is TRBJ2-7; 7 nucleotides line up with TRBD1. Germline V gives CDR1 KGHSH, CDR2 LQKENI. The V gene end was trimmed by 5 bases and the J gene end by 2 bases; junction bases not matched to a gene: 6. This CDR3 has 14 residues. CDR3: CASSAPGQTYEQYF. The CDR3, as DNA: TGTGCCAGCTCAGCGCCGGGACAGACCTACGAGCAGTACTTC.

The chain recombines TRBV21-1 with TRBJ2-1; the table's D gene call, TRBD2, was not cross checked with the DNA. TRBV21-1 is recorded as a pseudogene. The CDR3 spans 15 residues. CDR3 DNA sequence: TGTGCCAGCAGCTCCCCGGCGGGGGGGTACAATGAGCAGTTCTTC. It specifies CASSSPAGGYNEQFF.

The genes are TRBV6-1 and TRBJ2-7, with TRBD1 identical over 11 bases. The CDR3 runs 16 residues. The J segment lost 7 bases and the V segment lost 2 bases, leaving 10 bases of the junction unmatched. CDR1 and CDR2 (germline): MNHNS, SASEGT. This CDR3 reads CASSEMGTGGIWEQYF. CDR3 coding DNA: TGTGCCAGCAGTGAAATGGGGACAGGGGGAATTTGGGAGCAGTACTTC.

The table lists this clone with a few counts. This chain uses TRBV10-3 with TRBJ1-2, with 10 bases fitting TRBD1. Germline CDR1 reads ENHRY; CDR2 reads SYGVKD. The trim removed 2 bases at V and 4 bases at J, leaving 1 base unmatched. The CDR3 extends over 14 amino acids. The CDR3, as DNA: TGTGCCATCAGTGAGGGGACAGGGGTCTATGGCTACACCTTC. Translating it yields CAISEGTGVYGYTF.

This clone was seen only once. V usage is TRBV21-1 and J usage is TRBJ1-1; the table's TRBD1 call for D was not verified on the DNA. TRBV21-1 is termed a pseudogene. CDR3 length equals 16 residues. Written as DNA, the CDR3 is TGTGCCAGCAGCAACTGGGACAGGGGACCGAACACTGAAGCTTTCTTT. Translated, it gives CASSNWDRGPNTEAFF.

The sample holds one count of this clone. The V and J genes are TRBV2 and TRBJ1-2; a possible D gene is TRBD1 (5 bases). V was cut by 5 bases and J by 6 bases, with 25 bases left in between. Germline V gene lookup returns CDR1 SNHLY and CDR2 FYNNEI. The CDR3 has 17 residues. In DNA, the CDR3 is TGTGCCAGCAGTTCGTCCATCCAGGGTCTACAGGCGGATGGCTACACCTTC. Amino acids: CASSSSIQGLQADGYTF. Filled out from reference TRBV2 and TRBJ1-2, the complete variable domain reads EPEVTQTPSHQVTQMGQEVILRCVPISNHLYFYWYRQILGQKVEFLVSFYNNEISEKSEIFDDQFSVERPDGSNFTLKIRSTKLEDSAMYFCASSSSIQGLQADGYTFGSGTRLTVV.

This clone was counted between two and nine times. The chain employs TRBV7-9 and TRBJ2-7; 10 bases line up with TRBD2. V was pared by 8 bases and J by 5 bases, with 6 bases of the junction left unmatched. The length of the CDR3 is 13 residues. Germline values: CDR1 SEHNR, CDR2 FQNEAQ (reference sequence). CDR3 nucleotide sequence: TGTGCCAGCGCCTTAGCGGGAGGCCACGAGCAGTACTTC. Protein sequence: CASALAGGHEQYF.

The CDR3 reads CASSRFRVAGTEQFF. As DNA, the CDR3 is TGTGCCAGCAGCCGCTTCCGAGTAGCGGGAACTGAGCAGTTCTTC. The chain has TRBV7-2 and TRBJ2-1; 8 nucleotides match TRBD2. V was clipped by 5 bases and J by 9 bases; unmatched bases: 12. CDR1 and CDR2 from the germline V gene are SGHTA and FQGNSA. This CDR3 has 15 amino acids.